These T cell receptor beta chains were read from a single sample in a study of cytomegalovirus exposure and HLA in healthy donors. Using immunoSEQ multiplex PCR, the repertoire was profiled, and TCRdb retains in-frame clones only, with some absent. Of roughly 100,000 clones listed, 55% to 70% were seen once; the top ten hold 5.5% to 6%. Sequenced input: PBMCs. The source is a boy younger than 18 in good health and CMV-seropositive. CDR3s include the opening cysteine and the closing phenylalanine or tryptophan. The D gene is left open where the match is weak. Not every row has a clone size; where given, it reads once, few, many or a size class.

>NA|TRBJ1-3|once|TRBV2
TGTGCCATCACTACGGCCATCTCCTCTGGAAACACCATATATTTT
CAITTAISSGNTIYF
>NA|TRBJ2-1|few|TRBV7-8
TGTGCCAGCAGCTTAGCGCAGGGTTGGAATGAGCAGTTCTTC
CASSLAQGWNEQFF
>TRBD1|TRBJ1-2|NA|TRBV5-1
TGCGCCAGCAGCTTGGTTCGCAGGGGGATCGGGTATGGCTACACCTTC
CASSLVRRGIGYGYTF
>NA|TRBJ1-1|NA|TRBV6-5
TGTGCCAGCAGTTCTGGAGCGGTGGGCCTGAACACTGAAGCTTTCTTT
CASSSGAVGLNTEAFF
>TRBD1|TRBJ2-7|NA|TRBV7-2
TGTGCCAGCAGCTTAGACTACAGGGGGTACGAGCAGTACTTC
CASSLDYRGYEQYF
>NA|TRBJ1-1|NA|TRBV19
TGTGCCAGTAGTTACAGGGATGCGAACACTGAAGCTTTCTTT
CASSYRDANTEAFF
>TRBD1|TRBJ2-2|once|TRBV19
TGTGCCAGTAGTATAGATGGTAGCAGGGGGTACACCGGGGAGCTGTTTTTT
CASSIDGSRGYTGELFF
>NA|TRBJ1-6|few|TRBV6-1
TGTGCCAGCAGCATGGAGAGCTCCTATAATTCACCCCTCCACTTT
CASSMESSYNSPLHF
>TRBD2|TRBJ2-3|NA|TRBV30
TGTGCCTGGAGCAACTCGGGGCTAGCGGGGACAGATACGCAGTATTTT
CAWSNSGLAGTDTQYF
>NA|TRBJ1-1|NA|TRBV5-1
TGCGCCAGCAGCTTGCGGGGATCAGTGAACACTGAAGCTTTCTTT
CASSLRGSVNTEAFF
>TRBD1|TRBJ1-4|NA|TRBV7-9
TGTGCCAGCAGCTCGGACAGGGAAAATGAAAAACTGTTTTTT
CASSSDRENEKLFF
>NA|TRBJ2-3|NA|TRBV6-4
TGTGCCAGCAGCCACACCCGGGCAGATACGCAGTATTTT
CASSHTRADTQYF
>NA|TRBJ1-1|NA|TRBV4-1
TGCGCCAGCAGCCATTCGTCCACTTCGAACACTGAAGCTTTCTTT
CASSHSSTSNTEAFF
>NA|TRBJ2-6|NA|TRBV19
TGTGCCAGTAGTTCCGGGGAAACCCTCTCTGGGGCCAACGTCCTGACTTTC
CASSSGETLSGANVLTF
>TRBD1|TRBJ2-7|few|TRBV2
TGTGCCAGCAGGGGACAGGTCGACGCGTACTTC
CASRGQVDAYF
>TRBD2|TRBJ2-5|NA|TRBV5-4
TGTGCCAGCAGGTCGGGACTAGCGGGGGAGCAGTACTTC
CASRSGLAGEQYF
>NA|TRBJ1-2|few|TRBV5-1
TGCGCCAGCAGCTTGGACAATAACTATGGCTACACCTTC
CASSLDNNYGYTF
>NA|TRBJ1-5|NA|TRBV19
TGTGCCAGTATGAAGGGGCAGGGAAGGAGTCAGCCCCAGCATTTT
CASMKGQGRSQPQHF
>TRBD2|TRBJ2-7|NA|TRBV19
TGTGCCAGTAGCCCCGGGGCGGGAGGACCATACGAGCAGTACTTC
CASSPGAGGPYEQYF
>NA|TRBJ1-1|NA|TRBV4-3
TGCGCCAGCAGCCAAACAGGCAATGAAGCTTTCTTT
CASSQTGNEAFF
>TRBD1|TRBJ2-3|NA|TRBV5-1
TGCGCCAGCAGCCCGACAGGGGGCACCGCAGGGGATACGCAGTATTTT
CASSPTGGTAGDTQYF
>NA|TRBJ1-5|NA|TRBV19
TGTGCCAGTAGTATAGAGTGGGCAGGCCAGCCCCAGCATTTT
CASSIEWAGQPQHF
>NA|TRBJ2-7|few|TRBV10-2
TGCGCCAGCAGTGCCTATCTAGGGGGGGCTGAAGAGCAGTACTTC
CASSAYLGGAEEQYF
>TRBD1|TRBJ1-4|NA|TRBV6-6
TGTGCCAGCAGTACCGCGGACAGGGCGGGGGAAAAACTGTTTTTT
CASSTADRAGEKLFF
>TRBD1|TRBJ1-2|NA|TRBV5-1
TGCGCCAGCGCGATCGACAGGGGGGCTAACTATGGCTACACCTTC
CASAIDRGANYGYTF
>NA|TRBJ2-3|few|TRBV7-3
TGTGCCAGCAGCTCTAAGCCCCTAGGAACGCAGTATTTT
CASSSKPLGTQYF
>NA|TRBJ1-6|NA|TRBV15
TGTGCCACCAGCTTAGACCCGGGAACTGCCTGGCTCAATTCACCCCTCCACTTT
CATSLDPGTAWLNSPLHF
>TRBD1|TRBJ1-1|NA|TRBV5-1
TGCGCCAGCAGCTTGGCAGGGGGCTTTGGGTGGGCTGAAGCTTTCTTT
CASSLAGGFGWAEAFF
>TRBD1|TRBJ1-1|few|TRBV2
TGTGCCAGCAGGTTAGACAGGGCGAGCACTGAAGCTTTCTTT
CASRLDRASTEAFF
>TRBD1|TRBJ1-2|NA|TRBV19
TGTGCCAGTAGTACCGGACAGGGGGCGAACTATGGCTACACCTTC
CASSTGQGANYGYTF
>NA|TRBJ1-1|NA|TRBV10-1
TGCGCCAGCAGTGCGCAACAGGGGAACACTGAAGCTTTCTTT
CASSAQQGNTEAFF
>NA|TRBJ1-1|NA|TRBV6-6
TGTGCCAGCATATGGCAGGGGCCACCATTGAACACTGAAGCTTTCTTT
CASIWQGPPLNTEAFF
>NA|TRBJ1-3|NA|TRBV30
TGTGCCTGGAGTCGACAGAGACGCTCTGGAAACACCATATATTTT
CAWSRQRRSGNTIYF
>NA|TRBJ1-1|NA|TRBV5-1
TGCGCCAGCCACAGGGCAGAGGACACTGAAGCTTTCTTT
CASHRAEDTEAFF
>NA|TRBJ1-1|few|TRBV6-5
TGTGCCAGCAGTTTCTCGGGTGGCGGCACTGAAGCTTTCTTT
CASSFSGGGTEAFF
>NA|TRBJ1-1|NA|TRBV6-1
TGTGCCAGCAGACCCGGGATCTCTGAAGCTTTCTTT
CASRPGISEAFF
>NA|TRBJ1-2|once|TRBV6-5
TGTGCCAGCAGTTACACGAGGTCCGACTATGGCTACACCTTC
CASSYTRSDYGYTF
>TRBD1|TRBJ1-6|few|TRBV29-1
TGCAGCGTATCCGTCGGGACAGGGAATTCACCCCTCCACTTT
CSVSVGTGNSPLHF
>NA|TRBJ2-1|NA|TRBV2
TGTGCCAGCAGTGAAGCCCAGGGGGGTCGGTTCTTC
CASSEAQGGRFF
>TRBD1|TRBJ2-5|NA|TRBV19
TGTGCCAGTAGTATACAACAGGGGAGCGAGACCCAGTACTTC
CASSIQQGSETQYF
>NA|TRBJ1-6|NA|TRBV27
TGTGCCAGCAGTGTACAGGGAAGATTCTATAATTCACCCCTCCACTTT
CASSVQGRFYNSPLHF
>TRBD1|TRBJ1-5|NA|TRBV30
TGTGCCTGGAGAGCTAGGGACAGGGTCGATCAGCCCCAGCATTTT
CAWRARDRVDQPQHF
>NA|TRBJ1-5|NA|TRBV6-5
TGTGCCAGCAGTGACAATAGCAATCAGCCCCAGCATTTT
CASSDNSNQPQHF
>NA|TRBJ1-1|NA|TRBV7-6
TGTGCCAGCAGCCCCACGGGGAACACTGAAGCTTTCTTT
CASSPTGNTEAFF
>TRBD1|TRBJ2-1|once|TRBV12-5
TGTGCTAGTGGTTTGGACTCAGGGGGAAGCTCCTACAATGAGCAGTTCTTC
CASGLDSGGSSYNEQFF
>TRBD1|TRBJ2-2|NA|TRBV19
TGTGCCAGTAGTACCAGGACAGGAGCGAACACCGGGGAGCTGTTTTTT
CASSTRTGANTGELFF
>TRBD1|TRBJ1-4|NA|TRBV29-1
TGCAGCGTTGGAAGGGACAGGGCGAATGAAAAACTGTTTTTT
CSVGRDRANEKLFF
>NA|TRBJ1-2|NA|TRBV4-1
TGCGCCAGCAGCCAAGAAATCGGGTTCTATGGCTACACCTTC
CASSQEIGFYGYTF
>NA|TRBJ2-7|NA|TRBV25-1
TGTGCCAGCACTGACTTCTACGAGCAGTACTTC
CASTDFYEQYF